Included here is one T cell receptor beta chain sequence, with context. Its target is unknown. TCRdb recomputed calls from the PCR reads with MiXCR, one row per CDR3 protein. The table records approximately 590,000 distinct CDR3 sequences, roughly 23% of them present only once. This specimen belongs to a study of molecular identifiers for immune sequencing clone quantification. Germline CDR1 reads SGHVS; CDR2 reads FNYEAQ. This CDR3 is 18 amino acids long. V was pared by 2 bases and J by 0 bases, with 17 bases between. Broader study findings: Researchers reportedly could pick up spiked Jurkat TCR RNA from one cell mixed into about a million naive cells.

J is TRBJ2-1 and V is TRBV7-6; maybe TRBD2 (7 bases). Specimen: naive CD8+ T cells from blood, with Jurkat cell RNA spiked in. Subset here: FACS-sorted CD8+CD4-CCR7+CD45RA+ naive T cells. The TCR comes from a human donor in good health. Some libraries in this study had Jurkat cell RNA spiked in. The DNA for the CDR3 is TGTGCCAGCAGCTTAAGGGGGGGACCGCTAAGCTCCTACAATGAGCAGTTCTTC. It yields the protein CASSLRGGPLSSYNEQFF.